This T cell receptor beta chain was retrieved from a study of CD8 T cells in Susac syndrome. Sequencing targeted TCR beta in T cells from blood (CD8+ and CD4+). The multiple sclerosis controls, all treatment-naive patients, had relapsing-remitting disease that was stable or active. Negative magnetic isolation gave CD8+ and CD4+ cells; FACS enriched CD8+ TEMRA. Reverse transcription of 0.5 to 1 ug RNA was carried out with random hexamers. TCRdb called the immunoSEQ multiplex PCR reads again in MiXCR, with one record for every CDR3 protein. The repertoire holds around 140,000 distinct CDR3 sequences, with 85% to 95% as singletons. The ends lost 3 bases at V and 4 bases at J; junction bases unmatched: 4. CDR3 length: 15 amino acids. CDR1 and CDR2 from the germline V gene are LGHNA and YSLEER.

What was sequenced was CD4+ T cells from PBMCs. The J gene is TRBJ2-1, the V gene TRBV4-3; 9 positions match TRBD2. The TCR sequence derives from a human donor with multiple sclerosis. Here the CDR3 reads CASSQASGVYNEQFF. The CDR3 coding sequence is TGCGCCAGCAGCCAGGCTAGCGGGGTATACAATGAGCAGTTCTTC.